A single sample is the source of the 4 T cell receptor beta chains below, sequenced in a study of blood T cell repertoires in COVID-19. Method: immunoSEQ multiplex PCR; TCRdb's copy keeps in-frame clones and lacks some. The sample consists of about 140,000 clones, 88% of them appearing once. The sequenced material came from peripheral blood. The receptors here all came from a human donor with COVID-19, enrolled during active disease. The donor label of this sample is uncertain.

The rearrangement links TRBV9 to TRBJ2-5; 10 nucleotides agree with TRBD2. Trimming at V came to 0 bases and at J to 4 bases, leaving 12 bases not matched to a gene. The CDR3 runs 18 residues. The germline V gene has CDR1 SGDLS and CDR2 YYNGEE. CDR3 residues: CASSVAASGGVIGETQYF. Here the CDR3 DNA reads TGTGCCAGCAGCGTAGCGGCTAGCGGGGGCGTGATAGGAGAGACCCAGTACTTC.

J is TRBJ2-3 and V is TRBV25-1; TRBD2 is a possible D gene (7 bases). This CDR3 is 13 amino acids long. The germline V gene encodes CDR1 MGHDK and CDR2 SYGVNS. V dropped 11 bases and J dropped 4 bases, with 16 bases sitting between them. CDR3 protein: CAYREGGADTQYF. The CDR3 nucleotides are TGTGCCTACAGGGAGGGAGGAGCAGATACGCAGTATTTT.

The rearrangement links TRBV18 to TRBJ2-1, with 8 bases fitting TRBD2. J lost 2 bases, V lost 7 bases, and 13 bases had no gene match. Germline V CDR1 and CDR2: KGHSH, LQKENI. There are 17 residues in the CDR3. CDR3: CASFSQGRGAPYNEQFF. The CDR3 coding sequence is TGTGCCAGCTTCTCCCAGGGGCGGGGGGCCCCCTACAATGAGCAGTTCTTC.

DNA for the CDR3: TGTGCCAGCAGTTACCAGGGGAACACTGAAGCTTTCTTT. It is translated as CASSYQGNTEAFF. The chain joins TRBV6-2 or TRBV6-3 to TRBJ1-1; D is perhaps TRBD1 (5 bases). V lost 2 bases, J lost 1 base, and 5 bases lay in between. In germline, CDR1 is MNHEY, CDR2 SVGEGT. This CDR3 is built from 13 residues.